This T cell receptor beta chain was sequenced in a study of T-cell reconstitution after alpha-beta-depleted transplantation in children. The sample holds a few counts of this clonotype. This sample's TCRbeta library carried unique molecular identifier barcodes. TCRdb re-called the PCR reads through MiXCR, storing one row per CDR3 protein. The data contain some 500,000 distinct CDR3 sequences, about a sixth of them singletons. The V gene lost 3 bases and the J gene lost 0 bases, with 13 bases spanning the gap. Germline V lookup: CDR1 SGHNT, CDR2 YYREEE (reference sequence). The CDR3 has 16 amino acids.

This chain uses TRBV5-4 with TRBJ2-1; tentatively, D is TRBD2 (6 bases). This sequence originates from a human donor who donated a stem cell graft to a child with acute lymphoblastic leukemia. Sequences were derived from PBMCs from the stem cell graft donor, sampled from the stem cell graft. The CDR3: CASSWPGVSSYNEQFF. CDR3 coding DNA: TGTGCCAGCAGCTGGCCGGGGGTGAGCTCCTACAATGAGCAGTTCTTC.